A selection of T cell receptor beta chains follows, all from one sample in a study of T cell responses to AZD1222 COVID-19 vaccine. Sequencing used immunoSEQ multiplex PCR; TCRdb keeps in-frame clones, though not all of them. The sample has roughly 42,000 clones, around 81% seen once. The material was peripheral blood, obtained on day 0 of AZD1222 vaccination. These receptors were obtained from an adult in good health. Each CDR3 is given with its conserved first and last residue.

V gene	CDR3 length	J gene	CDR3 protein
TRBV19	11	TRBJ2-2	CASRETGELFF
TRBV5-1	16	TRBJ2-1	CASSLLAGGLYNEQFF
TRBV7-8	14	TRBJ2-7	CASSFRGQSYEQYF
TRBV11-3	15	TRBJ2-2	CASSRAGGNTGELFF
TRBV4-1	13	TRBJ2-7	CASSQDHGGEQYF
TRBV28	15	TRBJ2-1	CASSPHSSSYNEQFF
TRBV6-5	12	TRBJ2-2	CASQIQGGELFF
TRBV6-5	15	TRBJ2-2	CASSPQGGNTGELFF
TRBV18	13	TRBJ1-1	CASSPEGNTEAFF
TRBV7-2	15	TRBJ1-2	CASSLGLRAPYGYTF
TRBV5-6	16	TRBJ1-4	CASSWGPRGANEKLFF
TRBV30	12	TRBJ1-2	CAWRSRAHGYTF
TRBV6-5	12	TRBJ1-1	CASSYRDTEAFF
TRBV5-6	15	TRBJ1-2	CASSPWTGNYYGYTF
TRBV2	13	TRBJ1-2	CASTEGQYYGYTF
TRBV6-5	15	TRBJ2-1	CASSFTSGVIDEQFF
TRBV4-2	16	TRBJ2-3	CASSQELAGDTDTQYF
TRBV5-5	14	TRBJ2-5	CASSLLPSFETQYF
TRBV27	16	TRBJ2-3	CASSLLAGRRPDTQYF
TRBV13	15	TRBJ2-7	CASSRRSGGLYEQYF
TRBV10-1	14	TRBJ2-2	CASSPGSNTGELFF
TRBV10-2	12	TRBJ2-5	CASSGGQETQYF
TRBV6-5	14	TRBJ1-1	CASSYDRQNTEAFF
TRBV11-2	15	TRBJ1-4	CASSLEGGRVGKLFF
TRBV27	13	TRBJ2-7	CASRMSGTYEQYF
TRBV19	14	TRBJ1-6	CASSRIGRDSPLHF
TRBV28	13	TRBJ1-2	CASKLTGERGYTF
TRBV11-2	16	TRBJ2-3	CASSLDLASGTDTQYF
TRBV9	13	TRBJ2-5	CASSVDPRETQYF
TRBV12-5	12	TRBJ1-1	CASGSQGTEAFF
TRBV7-6	15	TRBJ1-1	CASSSYGWADTEAFF
TRBV3-1/TRBV3-2	13	TRBJ1-3	CASSQDVGNTIYF
TRBV13	18	TRBJ2-3	CASSFGLAGGGDTDTQYF
TRBV7-2	13	TRBJ1-3	CASSLAIGGTIYF
TRBV18	15	TRBJ2-7	CASSPPFTGTHEQYF